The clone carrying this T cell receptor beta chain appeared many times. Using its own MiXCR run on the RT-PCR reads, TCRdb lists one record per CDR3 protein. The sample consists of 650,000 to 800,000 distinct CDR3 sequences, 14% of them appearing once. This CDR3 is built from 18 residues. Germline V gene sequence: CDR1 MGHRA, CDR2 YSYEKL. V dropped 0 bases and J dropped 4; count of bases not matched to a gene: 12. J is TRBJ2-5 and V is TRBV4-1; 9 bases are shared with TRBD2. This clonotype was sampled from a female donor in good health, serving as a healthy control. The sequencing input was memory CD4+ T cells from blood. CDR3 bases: TGCGCCAGCAGCCAAGATGTCGCTAGCGGGACCCGTCGAGAGACCCAGTACTTC. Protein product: CASSQDVASGTRRETQYF.